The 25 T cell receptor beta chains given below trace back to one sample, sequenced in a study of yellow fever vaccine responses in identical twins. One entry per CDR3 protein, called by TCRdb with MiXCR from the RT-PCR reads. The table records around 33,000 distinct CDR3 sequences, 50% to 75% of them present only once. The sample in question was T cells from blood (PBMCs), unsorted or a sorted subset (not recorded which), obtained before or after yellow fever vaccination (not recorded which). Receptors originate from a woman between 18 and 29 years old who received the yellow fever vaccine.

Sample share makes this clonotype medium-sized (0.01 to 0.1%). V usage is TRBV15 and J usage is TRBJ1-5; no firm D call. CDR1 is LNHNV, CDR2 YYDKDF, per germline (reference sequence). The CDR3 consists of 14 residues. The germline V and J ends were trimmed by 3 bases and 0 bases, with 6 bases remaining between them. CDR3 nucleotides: TGTGCCACCAGCAGGGGCACTAGCAATCAGCCCCAGCATTTT. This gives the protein CATSRGTSNQPQHF. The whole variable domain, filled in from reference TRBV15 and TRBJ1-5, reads DAMVIQNPRYQVTQFGKPVTLSCSQTLNHNVMYWYQQKSSQAPKLLFHYYDKDFNNEADTPDNFQSRRPNTSFCFLDIRSPGLGDTAMYLCATSRGTSNQPQHFGDGTRLSIL.

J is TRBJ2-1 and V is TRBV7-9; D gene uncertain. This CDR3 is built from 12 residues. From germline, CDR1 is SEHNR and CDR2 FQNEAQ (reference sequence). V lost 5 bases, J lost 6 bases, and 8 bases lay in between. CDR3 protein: CASSRDPNEQFF. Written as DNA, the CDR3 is TGTGCCAGCAGCCGTGACCCCAATGAGCAGTTCTTC.

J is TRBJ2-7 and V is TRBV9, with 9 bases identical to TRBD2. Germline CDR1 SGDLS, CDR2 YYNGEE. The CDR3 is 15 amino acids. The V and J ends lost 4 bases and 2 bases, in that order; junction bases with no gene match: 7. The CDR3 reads CASSPTAGGTYEQYF. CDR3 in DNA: TGTGCCAGCAGCCCGACGGCGGGAGGGACCTACGAGCAGTACTTC. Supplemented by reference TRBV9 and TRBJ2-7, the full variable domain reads DSGVTQTPKHLITATGQRVTLRCSPRSGDLSVYWYQQSLDQGLQFLIQYYNGEERAKGNILERFSAQQFPDLHSELNLSSLELGDSALYFCASSPTAGGTYEQYFGPGTRLTVT.

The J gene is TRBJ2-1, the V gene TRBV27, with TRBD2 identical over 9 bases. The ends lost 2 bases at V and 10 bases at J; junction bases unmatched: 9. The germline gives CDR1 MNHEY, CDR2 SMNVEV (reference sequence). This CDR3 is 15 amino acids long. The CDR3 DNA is TGTGCCAGCAGTTTAAGTGGGATAGCGGGAGACGAGCAGTTCTTC. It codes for CASSLSGIAGDEQFF.

CDR3 nucleotides: TGTGCCAGCAGCGTCCTTAGCGGTGTCTTGTCCGGGGAGCTGTTTTTT. Its translation: CASSVLSGVLSGELFF. V usage is TRBV11-2 and J usage is TRBJ2-2; TRBD2 is a possible D gene (6 bases). CDR3 size: 16 residues. V lost 5 bases to trimming and J lost 6 bases, with 19 bases between them. Germline CDR1 reads SGHAT; CDR2 reads FQNNGV.

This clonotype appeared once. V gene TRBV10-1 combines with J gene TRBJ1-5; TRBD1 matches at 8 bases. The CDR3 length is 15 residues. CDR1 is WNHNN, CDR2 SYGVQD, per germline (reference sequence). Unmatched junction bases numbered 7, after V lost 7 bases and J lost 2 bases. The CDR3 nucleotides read TGCGCCAGCATTCATGGACAGGGAGGCAATCAGCCCCAGCATTTT. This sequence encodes CASIHGQGGNQPQHF.

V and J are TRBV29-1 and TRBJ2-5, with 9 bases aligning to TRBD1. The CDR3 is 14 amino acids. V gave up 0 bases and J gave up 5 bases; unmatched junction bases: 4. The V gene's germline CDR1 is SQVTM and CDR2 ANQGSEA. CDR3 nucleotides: TGCAGCGTTGAAGACGGACAGGGGCGCGAGACCCAGTACTTC. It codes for CSVEDGQGRETQYF. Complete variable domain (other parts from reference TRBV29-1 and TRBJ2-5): SAVISQKPSRDICQRGTSLTIQCQVDSQVTMMFWYRQQPGQSLTLIATANQGSEATYESGFVIDKFPISRPNLTFSTLTVSNMSPEDSSIYLCSVEDGQGRETQYFGPGTRLLVL.

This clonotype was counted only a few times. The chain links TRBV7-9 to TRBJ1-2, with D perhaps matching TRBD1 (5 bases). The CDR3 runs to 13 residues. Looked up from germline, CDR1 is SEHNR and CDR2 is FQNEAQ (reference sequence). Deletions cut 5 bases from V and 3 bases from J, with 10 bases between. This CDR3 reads CASSQGGYYGYTF. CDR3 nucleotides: TGTGCCAGCAGCCAGGGCGGATACTATGGCTACACCTTC.

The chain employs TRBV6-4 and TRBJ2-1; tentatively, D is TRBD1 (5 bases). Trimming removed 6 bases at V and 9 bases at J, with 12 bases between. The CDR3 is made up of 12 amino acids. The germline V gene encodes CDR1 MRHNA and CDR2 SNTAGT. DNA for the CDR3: TGTGCCAGCAGGCCTCGACAGAGTGAGCAGTTCTTC. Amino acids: CASRPRQSEQFF.

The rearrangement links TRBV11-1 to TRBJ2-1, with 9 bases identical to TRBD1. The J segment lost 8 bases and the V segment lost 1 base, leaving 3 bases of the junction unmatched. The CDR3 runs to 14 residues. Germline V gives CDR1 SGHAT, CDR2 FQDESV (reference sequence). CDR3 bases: TGTGCCAGCAGCTTAGTGGGACAGGGACATGAGCAGTTCTTC. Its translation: CASSLVGQGHEQFF.

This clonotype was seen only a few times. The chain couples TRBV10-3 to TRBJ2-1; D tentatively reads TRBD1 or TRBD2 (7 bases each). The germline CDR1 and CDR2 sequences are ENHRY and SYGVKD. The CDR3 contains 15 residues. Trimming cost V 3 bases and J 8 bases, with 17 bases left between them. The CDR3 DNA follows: TGTGCCATCAGTGACAGGGGGGAGGGCCTCTATGAGCAGTTCTTC. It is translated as CAISDRGEGLYEQFF.

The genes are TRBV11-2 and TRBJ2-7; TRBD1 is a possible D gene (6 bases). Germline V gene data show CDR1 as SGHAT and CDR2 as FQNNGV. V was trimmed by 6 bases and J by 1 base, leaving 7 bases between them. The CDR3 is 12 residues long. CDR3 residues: CASRQGSYEQYV. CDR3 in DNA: TGTGCCAGCAGGCAGGGGTCCTACGAGCAGTACGTC.

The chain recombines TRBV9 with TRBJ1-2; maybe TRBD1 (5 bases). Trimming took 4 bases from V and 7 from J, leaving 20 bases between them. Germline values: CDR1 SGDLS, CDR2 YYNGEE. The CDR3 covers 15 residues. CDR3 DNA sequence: TGTGCCAGCAGCACTGACCCGGGGCGGCTCTTTGGCTACACCTTC. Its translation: CASSTDPGRLFGYTF.

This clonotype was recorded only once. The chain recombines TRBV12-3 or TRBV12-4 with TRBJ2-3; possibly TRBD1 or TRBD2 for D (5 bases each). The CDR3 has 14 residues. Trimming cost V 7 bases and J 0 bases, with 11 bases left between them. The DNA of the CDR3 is TGTGCCAGCAAGGGACCCACAAGCACAGATACGCAGTATTTT. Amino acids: CASKGPTSTDTQYF.

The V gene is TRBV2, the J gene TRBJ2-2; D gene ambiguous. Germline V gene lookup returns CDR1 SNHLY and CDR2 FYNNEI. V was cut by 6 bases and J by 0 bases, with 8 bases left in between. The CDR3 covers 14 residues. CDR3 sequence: CASRVRANTGELFF. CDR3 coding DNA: TGTGCCAGCAGGGTCAGAGCGAACACCGGGGAGCTGTTTTTT.

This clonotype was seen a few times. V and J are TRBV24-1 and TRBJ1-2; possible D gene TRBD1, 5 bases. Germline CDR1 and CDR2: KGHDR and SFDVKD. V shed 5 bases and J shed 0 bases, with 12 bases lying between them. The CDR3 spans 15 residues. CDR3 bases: TGTGCCACCAGTGGGAGGGGACCGCCTAACTATGGCTACACCTTC. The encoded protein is CATSGRGPPNYGYTF.

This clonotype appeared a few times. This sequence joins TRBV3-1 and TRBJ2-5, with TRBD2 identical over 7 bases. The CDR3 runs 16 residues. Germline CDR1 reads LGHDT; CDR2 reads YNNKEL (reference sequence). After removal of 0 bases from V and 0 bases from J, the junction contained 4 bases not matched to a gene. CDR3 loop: CASSQDWRENQETQYF. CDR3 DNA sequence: TGTGCCAGCAGCCAAGATTGGCGGGAGAACCAAGAGACCCAGTACTTC.

In nucleotides, the CDR3 is TGCAGCTTCACCGGGGCCAAAAACATTCAGTACTTC. Its translation: CSFTGAKNIQYF. The gene calls are TRBV29-1 and TRBJ2-4; D is uncertain. CDR3 length: 12 amino acids. Looked up from germline, CDR1 is SQVTM and CDR2 is ANQGSEA. The germline V and J ends were trimmed by 8 bases and 1 base, with 9 bases remaining between them.

The CDR3 DNA sequence: TGTGCCAGCTGGGTCACCTACGAGCAGTACGTC. Its protein product is CASWVTYEQYV. This rearrangement joins TRBV2 to TRBJ2-7; no reliable D call. This CDR3 contains 11 residues. Trimming removed 8 bases from V and 2 bases from J, with 7 bases in between. Germline CDR1 SNHLY, CDR2 FYNNEI.

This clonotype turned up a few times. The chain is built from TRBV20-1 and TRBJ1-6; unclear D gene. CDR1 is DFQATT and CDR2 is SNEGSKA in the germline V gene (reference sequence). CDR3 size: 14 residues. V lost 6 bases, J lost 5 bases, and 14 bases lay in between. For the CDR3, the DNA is TGCAGTGCCGCGGAGGGAGCAAATAATTCACCCCTCCACTTT. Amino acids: CSAAEGANNSPLHF.

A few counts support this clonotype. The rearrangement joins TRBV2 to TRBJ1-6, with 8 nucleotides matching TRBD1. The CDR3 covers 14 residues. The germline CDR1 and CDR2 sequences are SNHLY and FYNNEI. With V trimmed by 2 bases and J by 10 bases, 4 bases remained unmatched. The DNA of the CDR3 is TGTGCCAGCAGTGAACAGGGGGCTGCATCACCCCTCCACTTT. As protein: CASSEQGAASPLHF.

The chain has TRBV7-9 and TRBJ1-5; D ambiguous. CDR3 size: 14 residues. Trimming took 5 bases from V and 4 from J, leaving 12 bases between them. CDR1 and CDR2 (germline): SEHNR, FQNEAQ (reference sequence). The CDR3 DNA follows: TGTGCCAGCAGCAAAAAGGATCAAAATCAGCCCCAGCATTTT. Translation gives CASSKKDQNQPQHF.

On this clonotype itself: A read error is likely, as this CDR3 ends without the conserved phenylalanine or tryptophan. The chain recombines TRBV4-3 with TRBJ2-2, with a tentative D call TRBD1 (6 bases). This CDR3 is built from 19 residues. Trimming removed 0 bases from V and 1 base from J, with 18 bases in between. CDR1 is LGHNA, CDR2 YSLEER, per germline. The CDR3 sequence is CASSQDWDIRTGNTGELFL. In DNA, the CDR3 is TGCGCCAGCAGCCAAGATTGGGACATTAGGACGGGGAACACCGGGGAGCTGTTTTTA.

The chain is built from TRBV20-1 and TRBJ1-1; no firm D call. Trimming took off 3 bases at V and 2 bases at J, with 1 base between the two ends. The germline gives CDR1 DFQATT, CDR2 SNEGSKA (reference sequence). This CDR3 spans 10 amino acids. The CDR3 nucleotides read TGCAGTGCTAGTAACACTGAAGCTTTCTTT. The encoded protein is CSASNTEAFF.

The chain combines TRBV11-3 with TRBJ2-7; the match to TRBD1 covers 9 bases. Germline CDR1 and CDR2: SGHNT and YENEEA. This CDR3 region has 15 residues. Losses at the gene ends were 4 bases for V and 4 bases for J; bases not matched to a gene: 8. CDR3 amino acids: CASSSTGTGQYEQYF. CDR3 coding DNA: TGTGCCAGCAGCTCCACCGGGACAGGGCAGTACGAGCAGTACTTC.